This section outlines one TCR beta chain sequence together with its context. This sample stems from a study of blood T cell repertoires in COVID-19. Study-wide background: T cells, B-cell-depleted T cells, or PBMCs supplied cDNA or gDNA.

Authors' methods: Nucleated cell counts were estimated from reference gene primer amplification. The protocol was immunoSEQ multiplex PCR, while the TCRdb copy is restricted to in-frame clones and leaves out a portion. D and trimming come from the DNA, and the V and J calls and clone size come from that table. This table holds about 130,000 clones, roughly 83% found once. The CDR3 is 11 amino acids. In germline, CDR1 is DFQATT, CDR2 SNEGSKA (reference sequence). V was pared by 6 bases and J by 0 bases, with 6 bases between. Source material: peripheral blood. The receptor was derived from a woman older than 75 with acute or convalescent COVID-19. The chain joins TRBV20-1 to TRBJ2-7, with a tentative D call TRBD1 (5 bases). Written as DNA, the CDR3 is TGCAGTGCCAGGGCCTCCTACGAGCAGTACTTC. Translating it yields CSARASYEQYF.